A single sample is the source of the 7 T cell receptor beta chains below, sequenced in a study of T-cell reconstitution after alpha-beta-depleted transplantation in children. The library targeted TCRbeta and was prepared with unique molecular identifiers. TCRdb re-called the PCR reads through MiXCR, storing one row per CDR3 protein. The sample records around 92,000 distinct CDR3 sequences, 9% to 15% being singletons. This specimen consisted of PBMCs from the stem cell graft donor, obtained from the stem cell graft. The receptors shown here come from a human donor who donated a stem cell graft to a child with inherited bone marrow failure.

This clonotype was counted ten times or more. The chain joins TRBV24-1 to TRBJ1-4, with D unresolved. The V end was cut by 7 bases, the J end by 7 bases, with 15 bases between. Per germline, CDR1 KGHDR and CDR2 SFDVKD. This CDR3 has 14 residues. CDR3 coding DNA: TGTGCCACCAGATTGAGCAGACGAGTTGAAAAACTGTTTTTT. It yields the protein CATRLSRRVEKLFF.

This clonotype was seen at least ten times. The CDR3 nucleotides are TGTGCCAGCAGTTACTCGATTCGGGCGAGCGGGGAGCTGTTTTTT. Its translation is CASSYSIRASGELFF. The chain joins TRBV6-2 or TRBV6-3 to TRBJ2-2; D gene ambiguous. Germline V gives CDR1 MNHEY, CDR2 SVGEGT. CDR3 length equals 15 residues. Trimming took off 0 bases at V and 7 bases at J, with 12 bases between the two ends.

This clonotype was picked up many times. The chain links TRBV20-1 to TRBJ2-5, with a weak D call TRBD1 (6 bases). V was trimmed by 6 bases and J by 3 bases, leaving 14 bases between them. Germline CDR1 reads DFQATT; CDR2 reads SNEGSKA (reference sequence). The CDR3 spans 13 residues. DNA for the CDR3: TGCAGTGCCTCCGAGGGGGTTGAAGAGACCCAGTACTTC. This encodes CSASEGVEETQYF.

This clonotype has more than one count but fewer than ten. This sequence joins TRBV12-3 or TRBV12-4 and TRBJ2-4, with D possibly being TRBD1 (5 bases). The CDR3 spans 16 residues. Deletions cut 3 bases from V and 1 base from J, with 13 bases between. For the CDR3, the DNA is TGTGCCAGCAGTTTTCGACAGACTGGGGCCAAAAACATTCAGTACTTC. Protein product: CASSFRQTGAKNIQYF.

This clonotype was counted only a few times. The genes are TRBV7-2 and TRBJ2-7; D is perhaps TRBD1 (5 bases). CDR3 length: 14 residues. V shed 2 bases and J shed 1 base, with 9 bases lying between them. Germline V gene lookup returns CDR1 SGHTA and CDR2 FQGNSA. CDR3 in amino acids: CASSLSRVSYEQYF. CDR3 sequence (DNA): TGTGCCAGCAGCTTATCCAGGGTTTCCTACGAGCAGTACTTC. Complete variable domain (other parts from reference TRBV7-2 and TRBJ2-7): GAGVSQSPSNKVTEKGKDVELRCDPISGHTALYWYRQSLGQGLEFLIYFQGNSAPDKSGLPSDRFSAERTGGSVSTLTIQRTQQEDSAVYLCASSLSRVSYEQYFGPGTRLTVT.

This clonotype showed up many times. The chain combines TRBV5-1 with TRBJ2-3; D ambiguous. CDR3 length: 13 amino acids. Germline V gene lookup returns CDR1 SGHRS and CDR2 YFSETQ. The V end lost 0 bases, the J end lost 3 bases, and 5 bases lay between the germline ends. The CDR3 loop is CASSLVPTDTQYF. CDR3 DNA: TGCGCCAGCAGCTTGGTCCCGACAGATACGCAGTATTTT.

This clonotype was counted only a few times. The chain links TRBV5-6 to TRBJ1-2; perhaps TRBD1 as D (6 bases). Per the germline V gene, CDR1 is SGHDT and CDR2 is YYEEEE. Trimming cost V 0 bases and J 2 bases, with 11 bases left between them. This CDR3 has 15 residues. CDR3 DNA sequence: TGTGCCAGCAGCTTGGCCGACAGGAGGAACTATGGCTACACCTTC. Protein product: CASSLADRRNYGYTF.